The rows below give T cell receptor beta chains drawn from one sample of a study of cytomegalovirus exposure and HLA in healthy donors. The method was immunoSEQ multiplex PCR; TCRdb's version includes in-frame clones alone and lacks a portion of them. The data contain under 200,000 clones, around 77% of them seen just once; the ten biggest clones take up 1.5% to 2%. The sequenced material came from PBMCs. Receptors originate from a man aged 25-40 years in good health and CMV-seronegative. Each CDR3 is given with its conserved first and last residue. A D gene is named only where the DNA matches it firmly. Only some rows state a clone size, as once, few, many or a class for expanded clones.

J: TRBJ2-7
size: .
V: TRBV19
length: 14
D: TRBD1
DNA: TGTGCCAGTAGTCCTCTTGGGACAGGCTACGAGCAGTACTTC
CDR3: CASSPLGTGYEQYF

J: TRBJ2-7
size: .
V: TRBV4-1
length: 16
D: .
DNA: TGCGCCAGCAGCGAATCAGACAGGGACTCCTCCTACGAGCAGTACTTC
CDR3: CASSESDRDSSYEQYF

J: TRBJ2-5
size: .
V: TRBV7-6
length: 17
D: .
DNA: TGTGCCAGCAGCTTAGGAGTCGGGACAAGGCTCGAGGAGACCCAGTACTTC
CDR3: CASSLGVGTRLEETQYF

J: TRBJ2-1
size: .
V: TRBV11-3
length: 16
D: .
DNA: TGTGCCAGCAGCTTAGTAGTGGTCCGGCCCGGCGGGGAGCAGTTCTTC
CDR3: CASSLVVVRPGGEQFF

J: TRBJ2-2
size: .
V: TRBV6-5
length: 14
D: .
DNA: TGTGCCAGCAGTTACCAGGGGACCACCGGGGAGCTGTTTTTT
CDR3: CASSYQGTTGELFF

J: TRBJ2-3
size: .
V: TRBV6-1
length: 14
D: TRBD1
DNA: TGTGCCAGCAGCCGGACAGGGCTCCCAGATACGCAGTATTTT
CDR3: CASSRTGLPDTQYF

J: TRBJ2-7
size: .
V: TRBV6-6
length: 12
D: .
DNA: TGTGCCAGCAGTTACGCCTACTACGAGCAGTACTTC
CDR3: CASSYAYYEQYF

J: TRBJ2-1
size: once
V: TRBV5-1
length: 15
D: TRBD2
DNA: TGCGCCAGCAGCTTGAGACTAGCGGGGTACAATGAGCAGTTCTTC
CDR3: CASSLRLAGYNEQFF

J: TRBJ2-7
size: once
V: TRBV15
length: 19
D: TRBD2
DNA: TGTGCCACCAGCAGAGATCCCTCTCGACGCGGGAGAGGGAGGGACGAGCAGTACTTC
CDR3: CATSRDPSRRGRGRDEQYF

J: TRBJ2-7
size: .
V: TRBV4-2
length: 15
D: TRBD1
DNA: TGTGCCAGCAGCCAAGATCGCCGGGACAGGTACGAGCAGTACTTC
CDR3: CASSQDRRDRYEQYF

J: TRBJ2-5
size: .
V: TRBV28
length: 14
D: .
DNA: TGTGCCAGCAGTCGGCTAGCGATTCGGGAGACCCAGTACTTC
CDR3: CASSRLAIRETQYF

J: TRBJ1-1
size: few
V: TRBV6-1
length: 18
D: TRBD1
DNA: TGTGCCAGCAGTGAAACTTCTTGGACAGGGTTGGGGAAGACTGAAGCTTTCTTT
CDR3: CASSETSWTGLGKTEAFF

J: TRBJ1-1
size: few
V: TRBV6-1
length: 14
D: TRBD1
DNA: TGTGCCAGCAGTGAAGTTGGCAACAGGGGGGGAGCTTTCTTT
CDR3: CASSEVGNRGGAFF

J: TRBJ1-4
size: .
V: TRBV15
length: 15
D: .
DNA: TGTGCCACCAGCAGAGGGAGGGCCGAAGTTGAAAAACTGTTTTTT
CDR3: CATSRGRAEVEKLFF

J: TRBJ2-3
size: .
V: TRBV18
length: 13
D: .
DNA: TGTGCCAGCTCACCAGCTGGCCCAGATACGCAGTATTTT
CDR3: CASSPAGPDTQYF

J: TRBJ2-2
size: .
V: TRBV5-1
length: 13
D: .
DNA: TGCGCCAGCAGCTTACTGAGCACCGGGGAGCTGTTTTTT
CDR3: CASSLLSTGELFF

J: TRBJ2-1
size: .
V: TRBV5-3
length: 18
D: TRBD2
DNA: TGTGCCAGAAGCCCGTCTGGACTAGCGGGAGGACCTTTTGGTGAGCAGTTCTTC
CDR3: CARSPSGLAGGPFGEQFF

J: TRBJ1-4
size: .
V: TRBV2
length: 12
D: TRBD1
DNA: TGTGCCATCTCAGGGGGCTATGAAAAACTGTTTTTT
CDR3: CAISGGYEKLFF

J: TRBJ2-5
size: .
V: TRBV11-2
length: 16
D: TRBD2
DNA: TGTGCCAGCAGCTTTTCACTAGCGGGAGGCCAAGAGACCCAGTACTTC
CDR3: CASSFSLAGGQETQYF

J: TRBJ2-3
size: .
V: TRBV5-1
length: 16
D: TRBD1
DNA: TGCGCCAGCAGCTCAAGAACCGGGACAGAGGCAGATACGCAGTATTTT
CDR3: CASSSRTGTEADTQYF

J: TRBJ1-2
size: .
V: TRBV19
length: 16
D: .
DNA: TGTGCCAGTAGTCCCGGTTTAGCGGGGGCAGGGGATGGCTACACCTTC
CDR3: CASSPGLAGAGDGYTF

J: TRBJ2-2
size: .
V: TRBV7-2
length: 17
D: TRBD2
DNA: TGTGCCAGCAGCTTATATCGGGTGCGGGAGTTCGCCGGGGAGCTGTTTTTT
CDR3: CASSLYRVREFAGELFF